This section outlines one T cell receptor beta chain sequence together with its context. The length of the CDR3 is 13 residues. V lost 5 bases to trimming and J lost 6 bases, with 13 bases between them. Germline V lookup: CDR1 LGHNA, CDR2 YSLEER. This record belongs to a study of blood T cell repertoires in COVID-19. Patients at the Seattle site were enrolled during active infection and followed longitudinally. Per the study methods: Scientists estimated how many nucleated cells there were by amplifying reference gene primers. Measured with immunoSEQ multiplex PCR; TCRdb has only the in-frame clones, and not every one. V, J and clone size are taken as reported in that table, and D and trimming were inferred from the DNA itself. The data hold about 160,000 clones, with approximately 92% observed a single time.

The V and J genes are TRBV4-3 and TRBJ1-2; perhaps TRBD1 as D (6 bases). The sequence came from a man aged 25 to 40 with COVID-19, enrolled during active disease. Sequencing used peripheral blood. The CDR3 DNA follows: TGCGCCAGCAGCAAGACAGGTGGGGATGGCTACACCTTC. It yields the protein CASSKTGGDGYTF.